The rows below give T cell receptor beta chains drawn from one sample of a study of blood T cells in healthy people across ages. TCRdb passed the 5' RACE reads through MiXCR, listing each CDR3 protein once. Among about 1.5 million distinct CDR3 sequences listed, about 40% were seen once. Sequencing was done on a sample of blood. The origin of the receptors is a woman under 30 in good health. CDR3s leave out the opening cysteine and the closing phenylalanine or tryptophan. D genes are given only for firm matches.

d_gene: .
j_gene: TRBJ1-5
v_gene: TRBV6-5
CDR3aa: VSSYSRGNSNQPQH

d_gene: TRBD2
j_gene: TRBJ2-3
v_gene: TRBV12-5
CDR3aa: ASGLSGGADTQY

d_gene: TRBD2
j_gene: TRBJ2-5
v_gene: TRBV20-1
CDR3aa: SAFGLAGAGNQETQY

d_gene: TRBD1
j_gene: .
v_gene: TRBV6-5
CDR3aa: ASHTGLGTAHNEQY

d_gene: TRBD2
j_gene: TRBJ2-1
v_gene: TRBV4-2
CDR3aa: ASSQDRTSGAYNEQF

d_gene: .
j_gene: TRBJ2-3
v_gene: TRBV18
CDR3aa: ASSPYQTTDTQY

d_gene: .
j_gene: TRBJ2-7
v_gene: TRBV6-6
CDR3aa: ASSHQISEQY

d_gene: .
j_gene: TRBJ2-1
v_gene: TRBV7-9
CDR3aa: ASSSSGSNEQF

d_gene: TRBD2
j_gene: TRBJ2-3
v_gene: TRBV10-1
CDR3aa: ASSDVGRAQGDTQY

d_gene: TRBD1
j_gene: TRBJ1-2
v_gene: TRBV12-3/TRBV12-4
CDR3aa: ASSSRLTTGDGYT

d_gene: TRBD1
j_gene: TRBJ2-7
v_gene: TRBV12-3/TRBV12-4
CDR3aa: ASSPTGTGNYEQY

d_gene: TRBD1
j_gene: TRBJ2-5
v_gene: TRBV6-5
CDR3aa: ASSEMGQGQETQY

d_gene: TRBD2
j_gene: TRBJ2-7
v_gene: TRBV10-3
CDR3aa: AISESGGSYNEQY

d_gene: .
j_gene: TRBJ2-4
v_gene: TRBV12-3/TRBV12-4
CDR3aa: ASSRGVANIQY

d_gene: TRBD2
j_gene: TRBJ2-3
v_gene: TRBV12-3/TRBV12-4
CDR3aa: ASSLRGVGINPQY

d_gene: .
j_gene: TRBJ2-3
v_gene: TRBV9
CDR3aa: ASSLQMTDTRY

d_gene: TRBD2
j_gene: .
v_gene: TRBV27
CDR3aa: ASSLSASGAYEQY

d_gene: .
j_gene: TRBJ2-3
v_gene: TRBV20-1
CDR3aa: SAGGWGDPTDTQY

d_gene: .
j_gene: TRBJ2-6
v_gene: TRBV19
CDR3aa: ASRPGLEVANVLT

d_gene: TRBD2
j_gene: TRBJ2-3
v_gene: TRBV10-3
CDR3aa: AIRDPTGGNTDTQY

d_gene: TRBD2
j_gene: TRBJ2-3
v_gene: TRBV7-9
CDR3aa: ASSRMGTSVTDTQY

d_gene: .
j_gene: TRBJ1-5
v_gene: TRBV2
CDR3aa: ASSGQILNQPQH

d_gene: .
j_gene: TRBJ2-5
v_gene: TRBV3-1
CDR3aa: ASSLTWGTQY

d_gene: .
j_gene: TRBJ2-1
v_gene: TRBV2
CDR3aa: AGKAVPYNEQF

d_gene: TRBD2
j_gene: TRBJ2-3
v_gene: TRBV3-1
CDR3aa: ASSPGGGEGDTQY

d_gene: TRBD1
j_gene: TRBJ1-2
v_gene: TRBV6-6
CDR3aa: ASSGQGYNGYT

d_gene: .
j_gene: TRBJ2-3
v_gene: TRBV9
CDR3aa: ASSAGAYTDTQY

d_gene: TRBD1
j_gene: TRBJ1-2
v_gene: TRBV5-5
CDR3aa: ASSLDPGTGGRTNGYT

d_gene: .
j_gene: TRBJ2-5
v_gene: TRBV20-1
CDR3aa: SATTPLTTEQY

d_gene: .
j_gene: TRBJ2-3
v_gene: TRBV30
CDR3aa: AWSVPGTDTQY

d_gene: .
j_gene: TRBJ2-7
v_gene: TRBV7-2
CDR3aa: ASSVSGTSSYEQY

d_gene: .
j_gene: TRBJ1-2
v_gene: TRBV6-2/TRBV6-3
CDR3aa: ASRRGAGTINGYT

d_gene: TRBD2
j_gene: TRBJ2-2
v_gene: TRBV2
CDR3aa: ASSVRASGITGELF

d_gene: TRBD1
j_gene: TRBJ2-2
v_gene: TRBV20-1
CDR3aa: SARPGTGVGELF

d_gene: .
j_gene: TRBJ2-7
v_gene: TRBV20-1
CDR3aa: SASPVLSLPYEQY

d_gene: .
j_gene: TRBJ2-7
v_gene: TRBV18
CDR3aa: ASSPPGLDEQY

d_gene: .
j_gene: TRBJ2-7
v_gene: TRBV4-1
CDR3aa: ASSSKGPTNAYEQY

d_gene: TRBD1
j_gene: TRBJ1-1
v_gene: TRBV5-1
CDR3aa: ASSFRTGFANTEAF

d_gene: .
j_gene: TRBJ2-1
v_gene: TRBV24-1
CDR3aa: ATSLAGYNEQF

d_gene: TRBD2
j_gene: TRBJ2-1
v_gene: TRBV9
CDR3aa: ASSVNPGLAGESSYNEQF

d_gene: .
j_gene: TRBJ2-3
v_gene: TRBV6-2/TRBV6-3
CDR3aa: ASGSGDTQY

d_gene: TRBD2
j_gene: TRBJ2-4
v_gene: TRBV6-1
CDR3aa: ASSEALRGEQY

d_gene: .
j_gene: TRBJ2-7
v_gene: TRBV4-1
CDR3aa: ASSLSQIPSYGQY

d_gene: TRBD2
j_gene: TRBJ2-5
v_gene: TRBV2
CDR3aa: ASSSLAGVGETQY

d_gene: .
j_gene: TRBJ2-1
v_gene: TRBV6-5
CDR3aa: ASSYSSSRAGTNEQF

d_gene: .
j_gene: TRBJ1-5
v_gene: TRBV19
CDR3aa: ASSIAGRGGNQPQH

d_gene: .
j_gene: TRBJ1-2
v_gene: TRBV12-3/TRBV12-4
CDR3aa: ASSPDSPYGYT

d_gene: .
j_gene: TRBJ2-1
v_gene: TRBV6-5
CDR3aa: ASSSPPDSGKSAREQF

d_gene: TRBD2
j_gene: TRBJ2-1
v_gene: TRBV6-5
CDR3aa: ASSYPRTSGHQSSYNEQF

d_gene: .
j_gene: TRBJ2-3
v_gene: TRBV19
CDR3aa: ASSRGPISTDTQY

d_gene: .
j_gene: TRBJ1-1
v_gene: TRBV3-1
CDR3aa: ASSASGETEAF

d_gene: TRBD1
j_gene: TRBJ2-1
v_gene: TRBV6-6
CDR3aa: ASSRQGMNEQF

d_gene: .
j_gene: TRBJ1-4
v_gene: TRBV12-3/TRBV12-4
CDR3aa: ASSLAGKGEKLF

d_gene: TRBD2
j_gene: TRBJ2-1
v_gene: TRBV27
CDR3aa: ASSPGTSGADEQF

d_gene: .
j_gene: TRBJ2-7
v_gene: TRBV6-2/TRBV6-3
CDR3aa: ASSADGFAGTLQY

d_gene: .
j_gene: TRBJ2-3
v_gene: TRBV12-3/TRBV12-4
CDR3aa: ASSSLPDTQY